The source of this T cell receptor beta chain is a study of cytomegalovirus exposure and HLA in healthy donors. PCR amplification relied on 60 Vbeta primers (plus 13 Jbeta primers). The repertoire was sequenced with immunoSEQ multiplex PCR; TCRdb's copy has only in-frame clones and lacks some. The sample contains 200,000 or so clones, 87% of which appear only once. CDR1 SEHNR and CDR2 FQNEAQ come from the germline V gene (reference sequence). Trimming at V came to 5 bases and at J to 4 bases, leaving 16 bases not matched to a gene. This CDR3 is built from 17 residues. Remarks on this clone: Its antigen remains unknown.

Regarding the study as a whole: The study reported that TCR beta sequences accurately predicted HLA-A and HLA-B alleles in most subjects. In an earlier analysis, in roughly 580 donors, most V segments appeared productive either ~90% or ~30% of the time. Later analysis identified around 15,000 TCR beta sequences associated with HLA alleles, using a false discovery rate threshold of 0.05.

Sequenced sample: PBMCs. This TCR came from a girl under two years old in good health and CMV-seronegative. The chain recombines TRBV7-9 with TRBJ2-7; 8 nucleotides agree with TRBD2. Written as DNA, the CDR3 is TGTGCCAGCAGCCAGGGCCCCTTAGCGGGATTTTTATACGAGCAGTACTTC. Translation: CASSQGPLAGFLYEQYF.